This TCR beta chain was recorded in a study of OX40 agonist ivuxolimab in advanced cancers. For the study at large: In three patients, partial responses were observed, one with hepatocellular carcinoma and two with cutaneous melanoma. Overall study findings and caveats: Circulating CD4+ and CD8+ T cells showed clonal expansion by week 6 at 0.1 to 3.0 mg/kg.

Produced via immunoSEQ multiplex PCR; TCRdb's table is partial and in-frame only. The sample lists roughly 17,000 clones, approximately 86% seen once, with 3% to 4.5% in the top ten. With autoimmune disease history or systemic immunosuppression, patients were excluded. Comment on this clone: Antigen specificity is unknown.

The CDR3 totals 14 residues. With 4 bases removed from V and 1 base from J, the gap between germline ends came to 9 bases. Germline CDR1 MNHNS, CDR2 SASEGT. The chain recombines TRBV6-1 with TRBJ2-3, with D perhaps matching TRBD2 (6 bases). Sequences were derived from CD4+ or CD8+ T cells sorted from blood, sampled in a trial of the OX40 agonist ivuxolimab. The clonotype was recovered from an adult with an advanced solid tumor such as melanoma, head and neck, liver or kidney cancer. The CDR3 region has the DNA TGTGCCAGCAGTGCGGGACTTCGCACAGATACGCAGTATTTT. It encodes CASSAGLRTDTQYF.